This T cell receptor (beta chain) was recorded in a study of identical twins. It was template switching that added a universal primer site, and there were unique molecular identifiers on the cDNA. TCRdb reanalysed the 5' RACE reads using MiXCR and keeps one entry per CDR3 protein. The sample records roughly 280,000 distinct CDR3 sequences, less than 9.5% being singletons. The CDR3 has 15 amino acids. Trimming removed 0 bases from V and 3 bases from J; junction bases left unmatched: 3. Germline V gene data show CDR1 as LGHNA and CDR2 as YSLEER. This clonotype was detected many times. Antigen specificity is unknown. Overall study findings and caveats: Twin-shared out-of-frame alpha sequences were enriched for low generation probability. Findings depended on cross-sectional statistics rather than tracking the same donors. Fewer insertions characterized abundant cord blood beta clonotypes, whereas memory repertoires showed none.

This sample also appeared in a second study, on yellow fever vaccine responses in identical twins.

Sequencing used CD8+ T cells sorted from blood. The sequence derives from a young woman in good health. V usage is TRBV4-3 and J usage is TRBJ2-5; TRBD1 agrees at 8 bases. CDR3: CASSQDQDREETQYF. Written as DNA, the CDR3 is TGCGCCAGCAGCCAAGATCAGGACAGGGAAGAGACCCAGTACTTC.